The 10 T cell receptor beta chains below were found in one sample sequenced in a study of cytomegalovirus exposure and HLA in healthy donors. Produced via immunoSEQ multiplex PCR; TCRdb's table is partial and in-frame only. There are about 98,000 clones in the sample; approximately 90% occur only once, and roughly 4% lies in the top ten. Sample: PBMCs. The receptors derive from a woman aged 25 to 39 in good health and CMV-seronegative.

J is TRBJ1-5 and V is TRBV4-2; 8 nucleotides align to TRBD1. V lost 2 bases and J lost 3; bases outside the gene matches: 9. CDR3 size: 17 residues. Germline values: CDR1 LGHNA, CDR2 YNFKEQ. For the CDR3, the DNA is TGTGCCAGCAGCCAAAGTTGGGACAGGACTGTCAATCAGCCCCAGCATTTT. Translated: CASSQSWDRTVNQPQHF.

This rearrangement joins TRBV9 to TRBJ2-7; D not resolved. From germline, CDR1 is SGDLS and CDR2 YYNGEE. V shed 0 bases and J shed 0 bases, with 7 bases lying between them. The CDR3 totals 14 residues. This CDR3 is CASSVGQISYEQYF. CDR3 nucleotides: TGTGCCAGCAGCGTAGGGCAGATCTCCTACGAGCAGTACTTC.

The CDR3 sequence: CASSVEGFQPQHF. CDR3 in DNA: TGTGCCAGCAGCGTAGAGGGGTTTCAGCCCCAGCATTTT. The rearrangement joins TRBV9 to TRBJ1-5; D might be TRBD1 (5 bases). Trimming cost V 0 bases and J 6 bases, with 7 bases left between them. This CDR3 spans 13 amino acids. Germline CDR1 and CDR2: SGDLS and YYNGEE.

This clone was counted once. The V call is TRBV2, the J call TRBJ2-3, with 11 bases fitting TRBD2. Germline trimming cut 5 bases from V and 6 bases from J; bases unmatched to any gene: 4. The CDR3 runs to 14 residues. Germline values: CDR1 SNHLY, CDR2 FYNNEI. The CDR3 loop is CASSPSGGPDTQYF. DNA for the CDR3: TGTGCCAGCAGTCCTAGCGGGGGGCCGGATACGCAGTATTTT.

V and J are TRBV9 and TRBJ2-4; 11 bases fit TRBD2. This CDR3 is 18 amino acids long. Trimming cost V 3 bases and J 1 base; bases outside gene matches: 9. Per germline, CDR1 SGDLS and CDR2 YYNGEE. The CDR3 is CASSGSGGDTWAKNIQYF. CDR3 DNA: TGTGCCAGCAGCGGTAGCGGGGGGGACACCTGGGCCAAAAACATTCAGTACTTC.

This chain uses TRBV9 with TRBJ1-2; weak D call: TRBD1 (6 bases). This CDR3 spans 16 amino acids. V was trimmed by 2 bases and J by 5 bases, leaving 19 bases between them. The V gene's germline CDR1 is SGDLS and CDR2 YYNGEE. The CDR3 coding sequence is TGTGCCAGCAGCGTCGATGGGTGGGACAATCCTTATGGCTACACCTTC. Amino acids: CASSVDGWDNPYGYTF.

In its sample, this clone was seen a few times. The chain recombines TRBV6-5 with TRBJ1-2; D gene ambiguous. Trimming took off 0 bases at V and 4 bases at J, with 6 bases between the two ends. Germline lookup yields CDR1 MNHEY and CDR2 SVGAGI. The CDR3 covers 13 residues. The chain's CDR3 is CASSYSIGYGYTF. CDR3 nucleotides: TGTGCCAGCAGTTACTCGATCGGCTATGGCTACACCTTC.

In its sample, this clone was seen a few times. CDR3 coding DNA: TGTGCCAGCAGCTTATTGGCAGACTACGAGCAGTACTTC. It translates to CASSLLADYEQYF. The chain joins TRBV7-9 to TRBJ2-7; D not resolved. The germline V and J ends were trimmed by 2 bases and 3 bases, with 8 bases remaining between them. Germline V CDR1 and CDR2: SEHNR, FQNEAQ (reference sequence). This CDR3 is 13 amino acids long. Filled out from reference TRBV7-9 and TRBJ2-7, the complete variable domain reads DTGVSQNPRHKITKRGQNVTFRCDPISEHNRLYWYRQTLGQGPEFLTYFQNEAQLEKSRLLSDRFSAERPKGSFSTLEIQRTEQGDSAMYLCASSLLADYEQYFGPGTRLTVT.

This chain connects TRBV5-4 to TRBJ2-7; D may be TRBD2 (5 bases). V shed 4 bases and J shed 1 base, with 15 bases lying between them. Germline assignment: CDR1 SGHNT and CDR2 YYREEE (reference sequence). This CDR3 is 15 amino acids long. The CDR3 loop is CASSGGLRPSYEQYF. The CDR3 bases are TGTGCCAGCAGCGGTGGACTGCGCCCATCCTACGAGCAGTACTTC.

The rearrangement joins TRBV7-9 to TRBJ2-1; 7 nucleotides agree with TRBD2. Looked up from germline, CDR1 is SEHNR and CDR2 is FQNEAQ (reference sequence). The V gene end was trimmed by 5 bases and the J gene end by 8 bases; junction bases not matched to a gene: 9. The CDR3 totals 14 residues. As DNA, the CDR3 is TGTGCCAGCAGCCCCGGGGGGAGCGGGGATGAGCAGTTCTTC. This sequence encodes CASSPGGSGDEQFF. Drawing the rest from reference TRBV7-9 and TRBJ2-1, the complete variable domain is DTGVSQNPRHKITKRGQNVTFRCDPISEHNRLYWYRQTLGQGPEFLTYFQNEAQLEKSRLLSDRFSAERPKGSFSTLEIQRTEQGDSAMYLCASSPGGSGDEQFFGPGTRLTVL.